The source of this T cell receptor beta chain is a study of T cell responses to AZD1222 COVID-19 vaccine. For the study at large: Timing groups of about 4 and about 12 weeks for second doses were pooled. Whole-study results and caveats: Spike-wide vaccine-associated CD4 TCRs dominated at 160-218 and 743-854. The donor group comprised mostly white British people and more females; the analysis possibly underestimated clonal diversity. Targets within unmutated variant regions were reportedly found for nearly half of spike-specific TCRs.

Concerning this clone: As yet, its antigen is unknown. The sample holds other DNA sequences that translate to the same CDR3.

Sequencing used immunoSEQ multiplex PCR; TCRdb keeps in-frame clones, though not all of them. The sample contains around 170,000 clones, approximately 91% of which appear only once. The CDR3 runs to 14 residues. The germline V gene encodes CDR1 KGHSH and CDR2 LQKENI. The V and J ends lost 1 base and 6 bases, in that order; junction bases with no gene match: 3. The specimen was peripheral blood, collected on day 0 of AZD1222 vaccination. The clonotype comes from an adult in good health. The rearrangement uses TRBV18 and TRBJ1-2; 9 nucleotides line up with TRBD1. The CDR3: CASSPRGQGNGYTF. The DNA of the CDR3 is TGTGCCAGCTCACCACGGGGACAGGGCAATGGCTACACCTTC.